This is a list of T cell receptor beta chains from one sample in a study of cytotoxic CD8 clonotypes in ibrutinib-treated CLL. Assay used: immunoSEQ multiplex PCR; TCRdb lists only in-frame clones, some missing. Among over 140,000 clones listed, around 80% were seen once. Sequences were derived from PBMCs, sampled after 36 months of ibrutinib treatment. Receptor source: a human donor with chronic lymphocytic leukemia. Each CDR3 is given without its conserved first and last residue.

TRBJ1-1 TRBV10-3 AISESVGAEAF
TRBJ2-5 TRBV23-1 ASSQWGAQETQY
TRBJ2-7 TRBV6-5 ASSYSSSGIYLL
TRBJ2-7 TRBV13 ASSVQSYEQY
TRBJ1-1 TRBV29-1 SVAGRANTEAF
TRBJ2-2 TRBV12-5 ASGFLRGSTGELF
TRBJ2-7 TRBV15 ATSNPHRLHYEQY
TRBJ1-3 TRBV19 ASSAGSGNTIY
TRBJ1-2 TRBV18 ASSPLPTNTNYGYT
TRBJ2-1 TRBV19 ASSSSGGEQF
TRBJ2-1 TRBV2 ASTGTSGIPRKQF
TRBJ1-1 TRBV4-1 ASSRPDRQNTEAF
TRBJ1-1 TRBV5-6 ASSLVGRSTEAF
TRBJ2-1 TRBV7-8 ASSLGLGAGAINEQF
TRBJ2-2 TRBV7-9 ASSRASGTTGELF
TRBJ1-1 TRBV5-1 ASSRGQVMAEAF
TRBJ2-3 TRBV29-1 SVEDAPRTDTQY
TRBJ1-1 TRBV7-6 ASSLVAGGGTEAF
TRBJ1-2 TRBV11-2 ASSLWPIYGYT
TRBJ2-7 TRBV2 ASSVGGTALYEQY
TRBJ1-3 TRBV6-6 ASSYGNTIY
TRBJ2-7 TRBV2 ASRGTGNPYEQY
TRBJ1-2 TRBV14 ASSQARSGGYT
TRBJ1-5 TRBV18 ASSPAAGQGAQPQH
TRBJ2-3 TRBV5-1 ASSTGQGGADTQY
TRBJ2-1 TRBV5-1 ASSLPRDGGMNEQF
TRBJ2-1 TRBV6-1 ASPGLPPYNEQF
TRBJ2-7 TRBV27 ASSQQTGVGEQY
TRBJ2-7 TRBV18 ASSPPGLVAYEQY
TRBJ2-2 TRBV19 ASLQGTGELF
TRBJ1-1 TRBV4-1 ASSQDPDRIMNTEAF
TRBJ2-2 TRBV5-1 ASSRVSTNTGELF
TRBJ1-2 TRBV10-3 AISELDRANYGYT
TRBJ1-1 TRBV29-1 SVELNGLITEAF
TRBJ2-2 TRBV19 ASSIIFRTNTGELF
TRBJ2-7 TRBV4-2 ASGEGSYEQY
TRBJ1-2 TRBV6-1 ASSGSFVLGSFYGYT
TRBJ1-6 TRBV6-1 ASTGTGNSPLH
TRBJ1-1 TRBV5-1 ASSLALLNTEAF
TRBJ2-3 TRBV29-1 SVSLVSTDTQY
TRBJ2-1 TRBV30 AWSRVVRGLFGPYNEQF
TRBJ2-6 TRBV7-8 ASSRRRRGAGANVLT
TRBJ2-2 TRBV1 TSYPQPPAGHTGELF
TRBJ2-3 TRBV7-8 ASSLSGRPDTQY
TRBJ2-5 TRBV13 ASSLVLAGRGETQY
TRBJ2-1 TRBV29-1 SARRQESSYNEQF
TRBJ2-1 TRBV7-3 ASREGVINEQF
TRBJ1-5 TRBV19 ASSPLFGEQPQH
TRBJ1-1 TRBV18 ASSLLRENTEAF
TRBJ2-1 TRBV10-3 AISTGTGSRNEQF
TRBJ2-7 TRBV6-1 ASRAYEQY
TRBJ1-4 TRBV5-1 ASSPLLAGSSEKLF
TRBJ1-3 TRBV19 ATSIGSGNTIY
TRBJ1-3 TRBV2 ASRGGHSGNTIY